The 32 T cell receptor beta chains reported below all come from one sample, sequenced in a study of early T cells in non-severe SARS-CoV-2 infection. MiXCR, applied by TCRdb to the 5' RACE reads, yields one record per CDR3 protein. Of tens of thousands of distinct CDR3 sequences detected, more than 10% appear once; the ten largest clones hold approximately 1.7%. Sequencing used whole blood. The receptor set was obtained from an adult who was a healthcare worker with PCR-confirmed SARS-CoV-2 infection or an uninfected control (not recorded which).

In this sample, this clonotype turned up a few times. The chain carries TRBV7-2 and TRBJ2-1, with a weak D call TRBD2 (6 bases). This CDR3 comprises 15 residues. CDR1 SGHTA and CDR2 FQGNSA come from the germline V gene. V lost 2 bases, J lost 4 bases, and 12 bases lay in between. CDR3 loop: CASSLREFLYNEQFF. In nucleotides, the CDR3 is TGTGCCAGCAGCTTACGGGAGTTCCTTTACAATGAGCAGTTCTTC.

The V call is TRBV7-6, the J call TRBJ2-1; TRBD2 aligns across 11 bases. The germline gives CDR1 SGHVS, CDR2 FNYEAQ. V shed 3 bases and J 0 bases; nucleotides not matched to a gene: 4. The CDR3 loop spans 17 amino acids. The CDR3 bases are TGTGCCAGCAGCTTTAGCGGGGGGGCCTACTCCTACAATGAGCAGTTCTTC. It codes for CASSFSGGAYSYNEQFF.

The chain couples TRBV6-2 or TRBV6-3 to TRBJ2-7; D gene unclear. The CDR3 covers 12 residues. Germline V gives CDR1 MNHEY, CDR2 SVGEGT. The V gene lost 2 bases and the J gene lost 2 bases, with 4 bases spanning the gap. The CDR3 reads CASSYPAYEQYF. The DNA of the CDR3 is TGTGCCAGCAGTTACCCCGCCTACGAGCAGTACTTC.

This clonotype was counted at least ten times. The V call is TRBV5-1, the J call TRBJ2-1, with 8 positions matching TRBD2. V lost 4 bases and J lost 3; bases outside the gene matches: 15. CDR1 SGHRS and CDR2 YFSETQ come from the germline V gene. CDR3 length equals 18 residues. DNA for the CDR3: TGCGCCAGCAGCCCAACCGTCGGGGGGGCGCGAAACTACAATGAGCAGTTCTTC. The encoded protein is CASSPTVGGARNYNEQFF.

This clonotype is deemed medium-sized. The chain joins TRBV12-3 or TRBV12-4 to TRBJ2-5; a weak D match, TRBD1 (6 bases). This CDR3 spans 12 amino acids. Deletions cut 9 bases from V and 2 bases from J, with 10 bases between. The CDR3 reads CASGQLQETQYF. The CDR3 DNA is TGTGCCAGTGGACAGCTACAAGAGACCCAGTACTTC.

V gene TRBV2 combines with J gene TRBJ1-5; D is unresolved. CDR3 size: 12 residues. The V and J ends lost 8 bases and 2 bases respectively, with 7 bases between them. Per the germline V gene, CDR1 is SNHLY and CDR2 is FYNNEI. The DNA for the CDR3 is TGTGCCAGCTCCCCCGGCAATCAGCCCCAGCATTTT. The encoded protein is CASSPGNQPQHF.

V and J are TRBV5-1 and TRBJ2-5; possible D gene TRBD1, 6 bases. V was clipped by 2 bases and J by 2 bases, with 16 bases between them. This CDR3 has 16 amino acids. CDR1 is SGHRS, CDR2 YFSETQ, per germline. DNA of the CDR3: TGCGCCAGCAGCTTAGTAACAGGGCCCCTGCAAGAGACCCAGTACTTC. Amino acids: CASSLVTGPLQETQYF. Drawing the rest from reference TRBV5-1 and TRBJ2-5, the complete variable domain is KAGVTQTPRYLIKTRGQQVTLSCSPISGHRSVSWYQQTPGQGLQFLFEYFSETQRNKGNFPGRFSGRQFSNSRSEMNVSTLELGDSALYLCASSLVTGPLQETQYFGPGTRLLVL.

The chain has TRBV9 and TRBJ1-1; the D is unclear. CDR3 size: 15 residues. The germline V and J ends were trimmed by 4 bases and 5 bases, with 18 bases remaining between them. Germline values: CDR1 SGDLS, CDR2 YYNGEE. The CDR3 coding sequence is TGTGCCAGCAGCCTAGGACCCGTCCCCCGGACTGAAGCTTTCTTT. Its protein product is CASSLGPVPRTEAFF.

This clonotype was detected ten times or more. The rearrangement joins TRBV6-1 to TRBJ2-2, with 12 bases matching TRBD2. This CDR3 region has 17 residues. Germline CDR1 reads MNHNS; CDR2 reads SASEGT. J gave up 0 bases and V 5 bases, and 4 bases lay outside the gene matches. The CDR3 loop is CASSPTSGGANTGELFF. Written as DNA, the CDR3 is TGTGCCAGCAGTCCGACTAGCGGGGGTGCGAACACCGGGGAGCTGTTTTTT.

This chain links TRBV7-9 with TRBJ2-3; D remains unclear. Trimming left V 1 base short and J 7 bases short, with 9 bases between. In germline, CDR1 is SEHNR, CDR2 FQNEAQ (reference sequence). This CDR3 spans 13 amino acids. Here the CDR3 reads CASSLGASNTQYF. CDR3 in DNA: TGTGCCAGCAGCTTAGGGGCTTCGAATACGCAGTATTTT. Together with reference TRBV7-9 and TRBJ2-3, the CDR3 gives the full variable domain: DTGVSQNPRHKITKRGQNVTFRCDPISEHNRLYWYRQTLGQGPEFLTYFQNEAQLEKSRLLSDRFSAERPKGSFSTLEIQRTEQGDSAMYLCASSLGASNTQYFGPGTRLTVL.

The J gene is TRBJ2-3, the V gene TRBV7-9; 12 nucleotides align to TRBD1. The CDR3 is 16 amino acids. Trimming took 5 bases from V and 7 from J; bases not matched to a gene: 10. Germline CDR1 is SEHNR and CDR2 is FQNEAQ (reference sequence). The CDR3 DNA is TGTGCCAGCAGCGGGGGGACAGGGGGCTCGCCAAATACGCAGTATTTT. Amino acids: CASSGGTGGSPNTQYF.

This clonotype appeared a few times. This chain links TRBV27 with TRBJ1-6, with a tentative D call TRBD1 (6 bases). V shed 3 bases and J shed 3 bases, with 15 bases lying between them. The CDR3 runs to 17 residues. From germline, CDR1 is MNHEY and CDR2 SMNVEV (reference sequence). The DNA of the CDR3 is TGTGCCAGCAGTTTCTCACAGGGTTTCTTCTATAATTCACCCCTCCACTTT. This codes for CASSFSQGFFYNSPLHF.

This clonotype occurred many times. J is TRBJ2-1 and V is TRBV7-2; 7 bases are a match to TRBD1. Germline V gene sequence: CDR1 SGHTA, CDR2 FQGNSA. CDR3 size: 12 residues. V lost 5 bases to trimming and J lost 10 bases; unmatched junction nucleotides: 5. CDR3 bases: TGTGCCAGCAGCCCGGGGACAGAAGAGCAGTTCTTC. It yields the protein CASSPGTEEQFF.

This clonotype was observed many times. The gene calls are TRBV7-9 and TRBJ1-6; a weak D match, TRBD1 (5 bases). Germline V gene lookup returns CDR1 SEHNR and CDR2 FQNEAQ (reference sequence). The length of the CDR3 is 13 residues. Trimming left V 4 bases short and J 9 bases short, with 10 bases between. CDR3 coding DNA: TGTGCCAGCAGCTCGGCCAGGGTTTCACCCCTCCACTTT. It translates to CASSSARVSPLHF. The full variable domain, completed using reference TRBV7-9 and TRBJ1-6, is DTGVSQNPRHKITKRGQNVTFRCDPISEHNRLYWYRQTLGQGPEFLTYFQNEAQLEKSRLLSDRFSAERPKGSFSTLEIQRTEQGDSAMYLCASSSARVSPLHFGNGTRLTVT.

This clonotype was counted many times. The V and J genes are TRBV29-1 and TRBJ1-2; TRBD1 matches 9 bases. The length of the CDR3 is 13 residues. V gave up 7 bases and J gave up 1 base; unmatched junction bases: 4. Per the germline V gene, CDR1 is SQVTM and CDR2 is ANQGSEA. CDR3 loop: CSADRGLNYGYTF. CDR3 bases: TGCAGCGCGGACAGGGGTCTTAACTATGGCTACACCTTC.

The sample holds many counts of this clonotype. The CDR3 loop reads CASSRDSPDTQYF. The CDR3 nucleotides are TGTGCCAGCAGCCGAGACTCCCCGGATACGCAGTATTTT. The chain uses TRBV7-2 and TRBJ2-3; D not resolved. V lost 5 bases to trimming and J lost 6 bases, with 12 bases between them. The CDR3 sequence is 13 residues long. CDR1 and CDR2 from the germline V gene are SGHTA and FQGNSA.

This clonotype was seen a few times. The chain has TRBV2 and TRBJ2-7; unclear D gene. CDR3 size: 14 residues. Germline-derived CDR1 and CDR2 are SNHLY and FYNNEI. V lost 2 bases to trimming and J lost 0 bases, with 8 bases between them. The CDR3: CASSELLNSYEQYF. In DNA, the CDR3 is TGTGCCAGCAGTGAACTCCTTAACTCCTACGAGCAGTACTTC.

In its sample, this clonotype was seen a few times. The chain has TRBV29-1 and TRBJ2-7; D uncertain. V was shortened by 4 bases and J by 5 bases, with 15 bases between the two germline ends. The CDR3 length is 13 residues. The germline gives CDR1 SQVTM, CDR2 ANQGSEA. CDR3 bases: TGCAGCGTTGCAGCTTCGGCCGTCAACGAGCAGTACTTC. It encodes CSVAASAVNEQYF.

There are many counts of this clonotype. This chain joins TRBV30 and TRBJ1-1; D unresolved. CDR3 length equals 14 residues. Between the trimmed V and J ends, which lost 3 bases and 0 bases, there was a span of 11 bases. Germline V lookup: CDR1 GTSNPN, CDR2 SVGIG (reference sequence). As DNA, the CDR3 is TGTGCCTGGAGGGTTCAAGCTATGAACACTGAAGCTTTCTTT. Translating gives CAWRVQAMNTEAFF.

V and J are TRBV20-1 and TRBJ2-1; 13 nucleotides align to TRBD2. The V gene end was trimmed by 3 bases and the J gene end by 5 bases; junction bases not matched to a gene: 4. The length of the CDR3 is 15 residues. Per germline, CDR1 DFQATT and CDR2 SNEGSKA (reference sequence). CDR3 DNA: TGCAGTGCTAGTCGACTAGCGGGGGGCCACAATGAGCAGTTCTTC. Amino acids: CSASRLAGGHNEQFF.

This clonotype came up many times. The gene calls are TRBV5-1 and TRBJ2-7, with D tentatively TRBD1 or TRBD2 (6 bases each). V was cut by 3 bases and J by 0 bases, with 13 bases left in between. The CDR3 extends over 15 amino acids. Germline CDR1 is SGHRS and CDR2 is YFSETQ. The CDR3 nucleotides read TGCGCCAGCAGCTGGCAAGGGGGGAGCTCCTACGAGCAGTACTTC. As protein: CASSWQGGSSYEQYF.

The chain has TRBV2 and TRBJ2-3; maybe TRBD1 (5 bases). CDR1 is SNHLY and CDR2 is FYNNEI in the germline V gene. V lost 3 bases to trimming and J lost 6 bases, with 13 bases between them. CDR3 length: 14 residues. CDR3 nucleotide sequence: TGTGCCAGCAGTGACGGTTTGGGGCTTGATACGCAGTATTTT. It encodes CASSDGLGLDTQYF.

The chain links TRBV4-2 to TRBJ1-4, with a possible D match to TRBD1 (5 bases). Germline loops: CDR1 LGHNA, CDR2 YNFKEQ. Trimming cost V 0 bases and J 8 bases, with 19 bases left between them. This CDR3 is built from 17 residues. The CDR3 DNA follows: TGTGCCAGCAGCCAAGACTCGGCGTGGCAGGGTGAGGAAAAACTGTTTTTT. This encodes CASSQDSAWQGEEKLFF.

V gene TRBV12-3 or TRBV12-4 combines with J gene TRBJ1-1; no firm D call. V was shortened by 1 base and J by 11 bases, with 11 bases between the two germline ends. The CDR3 contains 12 residues. CDR3 nucleotide sequence: TGTGCCAGCAGTTTAGGGCAGGCTGGCGCTTTCTTT. It yields the protein CASSLGQAGAFF.

The gene calls are TRBV12-3 or TRBV12-4 and TRBJ2-3; tentatively, D is TRBD1 (5 bases). The CDR3 is 13 residues long. Trimming stripped 6 bases from V and 4 bases from J, with 11 bases between. The CDR3 is CASRSLGPDTQYF. The DNA for the CDR3 is TGTGCCAGCAGAAGCCTGGGGCCAGATACGCAGTATTTT.

The sample holds many counts of this clonotype. This rearrangement joins TRBV10-3 to TRBJ2-3, with 8 bases lining up with TRBD2. The CDR3 extends over 14 amino acids. Germline-derived CDR1 and CDR2 are ENHRY and SYGVKD. V lost 0 bases and J lost 6; bases outside the gene matches: 2. The CDR3 region is CAISESPGGDTQYF. CDR3 coding DNA: TGTGCCATCAGTGAGTCGCCGGGGGGGGATACGCAGTATTTT.

The gene calls are TRBV19 and TRBJ2-5; no firm D call. Germline V gene data show CDR1 as LNHDA and CDR2 as SQIVND (reference sequence). This CDR3 has 15 residues. The germline V and J ends were trimmed by 1 base and 1 base, with 10 bases remaining between them. The CDR3 DNA reads TGTGCCAGTAGTATAGTCGGTCAGATCCAAGAGACCCAGTACTTC. The encoded protein is CASSIVGQIQETQYF.

This clonotype was recorded at least ten times. The chain joins TRBV10-2 to TRBJ1-6, with TRBD1 matching 8 bases. The junction had 3 bases not matched to a gene; V was cut back by 1 base and J by 10 bases. The CDR3 is 14 residues long. Germline V gene data show CDR1 as WSHSY and CDR2 as SAAADI. The CDR3 protein is CASSEYRGRSPLHF. Here the CDR3 DNA reads TGCGCCAGCAGTGAGTACAGGGGGAGGTCACCCCTCCACTTT.

The gene calls are TRBV10-3 and TRBJ1-1, with D unresolved. The CDR3 covers 11 residues. Germline CDR1 and CDR2: ENHRY and SYGVKD. Trimming removed 10 bases at V and 3 bases at J, with 9 bases between. CDR3 residues: CATTRDTEAFF. DNA for the CDR3: TGTGCCACCACCCGGGACACTGAAGCTTTCTTT.

In its sample, this clonotype was seen many times. The chain links TRBV29-1 to TRBJ2-5; TRBD1 matches 10 bases. Trimming cost V 6 bases and J 1 base; bases outside gene matches: 5. The CDR3 is 14 residues long. CDR1 and CDR2 from the germline V gene are SQVTM and ANQGSEA. This CDR3 is CSVSGQGVQETQYF. In DNA, the CDR3 is TGCAGCGTCTCAGGACAGGGGGTCCAAGAGACCCAGTACTTC.

This clonotype came up many times. CDR3 nucleotide sequence: TGTGCCAGCAGCGTACAGCCTCTAACAGGGGGCCTTAACTATGGCTACACCTTC. Its translation is CASSVQPLTGGLNYGYTF. This chain links TRBV7-6 with TRBJ1-2; TRBD1 matches 9 bases. CDR3 length: 18 residues. Germline-derived CDR1 and CDR2 are SGHVS and FNYEAQ. J lost 1 base, V lost 5 bases, and 14 bases had no gene match.

This clonotype was counted a few times. The chain employs TRBV29-1 and TRBJ1-1; D remains unclear. Trimming took off 7 bases at V and 3 bases at J, with 6 bases between the two ends. Per germline, CDR1 SQVTM and CDR2 ANQGSEA. The CDR3 consists of 10 residues. CDR3 bases: TGCAGCGGGGAGGACACTGAAGCTTTCTTT. The encoded protein is CSGEDTEAFF. Based on the CDR3 plus reference TRBV29-1 and TRBJ1-1, the full variable domain is SAVISQKPSRDICQRGTSLTIQCQVDSQVTMMFWYRQQPGQSLTLIATANQGSEATYESGFVIDKFPISRPNLTFSTLTVSNMSPEDSSIYLCSGEDTEAFFGQGTRLTVV.